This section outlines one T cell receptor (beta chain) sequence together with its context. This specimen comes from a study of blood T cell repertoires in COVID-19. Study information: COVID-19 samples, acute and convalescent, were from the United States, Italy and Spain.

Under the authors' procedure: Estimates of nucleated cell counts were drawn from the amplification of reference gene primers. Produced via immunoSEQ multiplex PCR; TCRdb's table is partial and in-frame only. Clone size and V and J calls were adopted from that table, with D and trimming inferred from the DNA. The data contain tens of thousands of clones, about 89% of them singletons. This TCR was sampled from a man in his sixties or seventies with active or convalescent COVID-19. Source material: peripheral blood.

The CDR3 DNA sequence: TGTGCCAGCAGTTTCTTTCAGGATTCACCCCTCCACTTT. Encoded protein: CASSFFQDSPLHF. The V gene is TRBV27, the J gene TRBJ1-6, with unresolved D. Germline CDR1 and CDR2: MNHEY and SMNVEV (reference sequence). The CDR3 is 13 residues long. Trimming removed 3 bases from V and 8 bases from J, with 8 bases in between.